One T cell receptor (beta chain) is described in this entry. What it recognizes is unknown. The CDR3 contains 16 residues. Between the trimmed V and J ends, which lost 0 bases and 8 bases, there was a span of 17 bases. Germline CDR1 is SGHRS and CDR2 is YFSETQ. This entry is derived from a study of cytomegalovirus exposure and HLA in healthy donors. Background on the study: The 100 million to 140 million unique TCR beta sequences, from about 190 million T cells, were found by an earlier analysis.

Notes on the study in general: One later analysis reportedly identified an Asian-associated ancestry cluster that showed fewer N-insertions than the approximately 710-donor mean. Rarity marked most TCR sequences, yet some public TCRs occurred in many donors.

The PCR made use of 60 Vbeta and 13 Jbeta primers. Profiled with immunoSEQ multiplex PCR; TCRdb holds only in-frame clones, not every one. The specimen's table records just over 200,000 clones. This receptor was obtained from a girl aged 2 to 9 in good health and CMV-seropositive. The sequenced sample was PBMCs. V usage is TRBV5-1 and J usage is TRBJ1-4; no firm D call. The CDR3 nucleotides read TGCGCCAGCAGCTTGGGCGTTTCGGGGATTCAGGAAAAACTGTTTTTT. This codes for CASSLGVSGIQEKLFF.